These 12 T cell receptor beta chains came from one sample sequenced in a study of blood T cell repertoires in COVID-19. The method was immunoSEQ multiplex PCR; TCRdb's version includes in-frame clones alone and lacks a portion of them. Of around 320,000 clones in the sample, approximately 88% were seen once. Sequencing was done on a sample of peripheral blood. The receptors originated from a woman aged 25 to 39 who had recovered from COVID-19.

CDR3 nucleotide sequence: TGTGCCTGGAATGTAGGGACAGGGGGTCATCAGCCCCAGCATTTT. Protein product: CAWNVGTGGHQPQHF. The genes are TRBV30 and TRBJ1-5; TRBD1 matches at 11 bases. The J segment lost 5 bases and the V segment lost 4 bases, leaving 7 bases of the junction unmatched. The germline V gene has CDR1 GTSNPN and CDR2 SVGIG (reference sequence). The CDR3 covers 15 residues.

The CDR3 DNA follows: TGCAGCGTTGAAGTTCCTAGCACCGGGGAGCTGTTTTTT. Translation gives CSVEVPSTGELFF. The chain combines TRBV29-1 with TRBJ2-2; D remains unclear. V was cut by 1 base and J by 4 bases, with 7 bases left in between. Germline V gene lookup returns CDR1 SQVTM and CDR2 ANQGSEA. The CDR3 is made up of 13 amino acids.

V gene TRBV18 combines with J gene TRBJ2-7; perhaps TRBD1 as D (5 bases). Germline CDR1 KGHSH, CDR2 LQKENI. The CDR3 runs to 12 residues. The V and J ends lost 5 bases and 7 bases respectively, with 12 bases between them. CDR3 sequence reads: CASSAQGMEQYF. DNA of the CDR3: TGTGCCAGCTCAGCCCAGGGAATGGAGCAGTACTTC.

The chain combines TRBV5-6 with TRBJ2-2; 11 nucleotides line up with TRBD1. CDR1 is SGHDT, CDR2 YYEEEE, per germline. V was pared by 3 bases and J by 5 bases, with 6 bases of the junction left unmatched. CDR3 length: 16 residues. The CDR3 nucleotides are TGTGCCAGCAGCTCGACGGGACAGGGGGAAACCGGGGAGCTGTTTTTT. Its protein product is CASSSTGQGETGELFF.

The rearrangement uses TRBV19 and TRBJ2-3; D is undetermined. From germline, CDR1 is LNHDA and CDR2 SQIVND (reference sequence). Trimming removed 3 bases from V and 0 bases from J, with 10 bases in between. The CDR3 has 15 amino acids. The CDR3 loop reads CASSIYPSSTDTQYF. CDR3 nucleotide sequence: TGTGCCAGTAGTATCTATCCCTCTAGCACAGATACGCAGTATTTT. The full variable domain, its missing parts supplied by reference TRBV19 and TRBJ2-3, is DGGITQSPKYLFRKEGQNVTLSCEQNLNHDAMYWYRQDPGQGLRLIYYSQIVNDFQKGDIAEGYSVSREKKESFPLTVTSAQKNPTAFYLCASSIYPSSTDTQYFGPGTRLTVL.

The gene calls are TRBV19 and TRBJ1-2; 9 bases align to TRBD1. The ends lost 5 bases at V and 8 bases at J; junction bases unmatched: 6. Germline V gives CDR1 LNHDA, CDR2 SQIVND (reference sequence). The CDR3 contains 13 residues. The CDR3 is CASSVDRGGGYTF. The CDR3 nucleotides are TGTGCCAGTAGTGTGGACAGGGGTGGCGGCTACACCTTC.

The CDR3 DNA is TGTGCCAGCACCGGACAGAGCACAGATACGCAGTATTTT. Its translation: CASTGQSTDTQYF. The gene calls are TRBV7-2 and TRBJ2-3; D perhaps matches TRBD1 (6 bases). This CDR3 has 13 amino acids. Germline V gene sequence: CDR1 SGHTA, CDR2 FQGNSA. Trimming took 7 bases from V and 0 from J, leaving 8 bases between them. Combining the CDR3 with reference TRBV7-2 and TRBJ2-3 gives the whole variable domain GAGVSQSPSNKVTEKGKDVELRCDPISGHTALYWYRQSLGQGLEFLIYFQGNSAPDKSGLPSDRFSAERTGGSVSTLTIQRTQQEDSAVYLCASTGQSTDTQYFGPGTRLTVL.

The rearrangement joins TRBV5-1 to TRBJ2-5, with D maybe TRBD1 (8 bases). The germline V gene encodes CDR1 SGHRS and CDR2 YFSETQ. Deletions cut 2 bases from V and 0 bases from J, with 14 bases between. CDR3 size: 16 residues. The CDR3 region is CASSLSGTGHQETQYF. The CDR3 DNA sequence: TGCGCCAGCAGCTTAAGCGGGACAGGCCACCAAGAGACCCAGTACTTC.

V gene TRBV28 combines with J gene TRBJ1-5; maybe TRBD1 (6 bases). The CDR3 consists of 15 residues. CDR1 and CDR2 (germline): MDHEN, SYDVKM. V was clipped by 3 bases and J by 5 bases, with 14 bases between them. The CDR3 coding sequence is TGTGCCAGCAGTTTCCTGGTTCACAGGGATCAGCCCCAGCATTTT. Translation: CASSFLVHRDQPQHF.

The genes are TRBV28 and TRBJ2-7; 9 nucleotides agree with TRBD1. The germline gives CDR1 MDHEN, CDR2 SYDVKM. Trimming took 5 bases from V and 6 from J; bases not matched to a gene: 8. The CDR3 has 14 amino acids. Here the CDR3 reads CASSPGDREGEQYF. The CDR3 coding sequence is TGTGCCAGCAGTCCCGGGGACAGGGAGGGCGAGCAGTACTTC.

This clone was seen a handful of times. This chain connects TRBV6-4 to TRBJ1-6; no reliable D call. This CDR3 spans 16 amino acids. V lost 7 bases, J lost 5 bases, and 18 bases lay in between. The germline CDR1 and CDR2 sequences are MRHNA and SNTAGT. CDR3 sequence: CASTERRAADNSPLHF. The CDR3 region has the DNA TGTGCCAGCACTGAAAGGCGGGCGGCGGATAATTCACCCCTCCACTTT.

V is TRBV5-1 and J is TRBJ2-3, with 7 bases matching TRBD2. V was pared by 3 bases and J by 0 bases, with 4 bases of the junction left unmatched. CDR1 and CDR2 from the germline V gene are SGHRS and YFSETQ. The CDR3 is 15 residues long. In DNA form, the CDR3 reads TGCGCCAGCAGCTCCGGGGGGACTAGCACAGATACGCAGTATTTT. Its protein is CASSSGGTSTDTQYF.